This is a list of T cell receptor beta chains from one sample in a study of blood T cell repertoires in COVID-19. Data came from immunoSEQ multiplex PCR; TCRdb stores just in-frame clones and leaves some out. The sample consists of roughly 9,900 clones, around three quarters of them appearing once. The sample consisted of peripheral blood. The receptors come from a human donor in a cohort sampled during active COVID-19. Each CDR3 is given with its conserved first and last residue. The D gene is left open where the match is weak. For some rows the clone size is stated as once, few or many, or as a class when expanded; others skip it.

D: .; V: TRBV6-5; length: 14; size: once; J: TRBJ2-2; CDR3: CASRGEGNTGELFF; DNA: TGTGCCAGCAGGGGTGAGGGTAACACCGGGGAGCTGTTTTTT
D: .; V: TRBV6-4; length: 14; size: .; J: TRBJ2-7; CDR3: CASSEAYRLYEQYF; DNA: TGTGCCAGCAGTGAGGCCTATCGACTCTACGAGCAGTACTTC
D: TRBD1; V: TRBV3-1/TRBV3-2; length: 15; size: once; J: TRBJ1-1; CDR3: CASSQGTGVLAEAFF; DNA: TGTGCCAGCAGCCAAGGGACAGGGGTTTTAGCTGAAGCTTTCTTT
D: .; V: TRBV19; length: 14; size: once; J: TRBJ1-2; CDR3: CASSIDRVDYGYTF; DNA: TGTGCCAGTAGTATAGACAGGGTTGACTATGGCTACACCTTC
D: TRBD1; V: TRBV9; length: 16; size: .; J: TRBJ1-1; CDR3: CASKPTGARENTEAFF; DNA: TGTGCCAGCAAACCCACAGGGGCAAGGGAGAACACTGAAGCTTTCTTT
D: .; V: TRBV6-5; length: 13; size: .; J: TRBJ1-1; CDR3: CASAQGRNTEAFF; DNA: TGTGCCTCAGCGCAGGGGCGAAACACTGAAGCTTTCTTT
D: TRBD2; V: TRBV3-1/TRBV3-2; length: 16; size: .; J: TRBJ2-1; CDR3: CASSLSLFSGVNEQFF; DNA: TGTGCCAGCAGCCTAAGCCTCTTTAGCGGGGTAAATGAGCAGTTCTTC
D: .; V: TRBV6-5; length: 13; size: .; J: TRBJ2-5; CDR3: CASSYSAKQTQYF; DNA: TGTGCCAGCAGTTACTCGGCCAAACAGACCCAGTACTTC
D: .; V: TRBV5-1; length: 17; size: .; J: TRBJ2-3; CDR3: CASGLRRGGAGTDTQYF; DNA: TGCGCCAGCGGGTTGCGGCGAGGAGGGGCGGGCACAGATACGCAGTATTTT
D: TRBD2; V: TRBV14; length: 20; size: medium-sized; J: TRBJ2-7; CDR3: CASSQVTGTSGGLSSYEQYF; DNA: TGTGCCAGCAGCCAAGTGACCGGGACTAGCGGGGGGTTGAGCTCCTACGAGCAGTACTTC
D: TRBD1; V: TRBV5-1; length: 14; size: .; J: TRBJ2-7; CDR3: CASSLSRTGGEQYF; DNA: TGCGCCAGCAGCTTATCGAGGACAGGGGGCGAGCAGTACTTC
D: TRBD2; V: TRBV5-4; length: 14; size: .; J: TRBJ2-7; CDR3: CASSPSGGGHEQYF; DNA: TGTGCCAGCAGCCCGAGCGGGGGGGGACACGAGCAGTACTTC
D: .; V: TRBV28; length: 11; size: .; J: TRBJ1-1; CDR3: CASSPSRLAFF; DNA: TGTGCCAGCAGTCCCAGTCGTCTAGCTTTCTTT
D: .; V: TRBV11-2; length: 16; size: .; J: TRBJ1-4; CDR3: CASSRMQGGSNEKLFF; DNA: TGTGCCAGCAGTCGAATGCAGGGTGGCTCTAATGAAAAACTGTTTTTT
D: .; V: TRBV18; length: 16; size: .; J: TRBJ1-1; CDR3: CASSPPGGAIDTEAFF; DNA: TGTGCCAGCTCACCACCGGGAGGGGCTATAGACACTGAAGCTTTCTTT
D: .; V: TRBV20-1; length: 11; size: few; J: TRBJ1-2; CDR3: CSASPGDGYTF; DNA: TGCAGTGCTAGCCCAGGGGATGGCTACACCTTC
D: TRBD1; V: TRBV29-1; length: 13; size: .; J: TRBJ1-5; CDR3: CSGGDSLNQPQHF; DNA: TGCAGCGGAGGGGACAGCCTCAATCAGCCCCAGCATTTT
D: .; V: TRBV7-2; length: 15; size: .; J: TRBJ1-3; CDR3: CASSLDRVSGNTIYF; DNA: TGTGCCAGCAGCTTAGATCGGGTCTCTGGAAACACCATATATTTT
D: .; V: TRBV6-5; length: 13; size: .; J: TRBJ1-4; CDR3: CASRLVPNEKLFF; DNA: TGTGCCAGCAGACTTGTGCCTAATGAAAAACTGTTTTTT
D: .; V: TRBV5-1; length: 14; size: .; J: TRBJ2-7; CDR3: CASSLGQGNYEQYF; DNA: TGCGCCAGCAGCTTGGGACAAGGAAACTACGAGCAGTACTTC
D: TRBD1; V: TRBV24-1; length: 14; size: .; J: TRBJ2-5; CDR3: CATGQGTSQETQYF; DNA: TGTGCCACCGGACAGGGGACAAGCCAAGAGACCCAGTACTTC
D: .; V: TRBV6-5; length: 11; size: .; J: TRBJ2-7; CDR3: CASSYSSEQYF; DNA: TGTGCCAGCAGTTACTCGAGCGAGCAGTACTTC
D: TRBD1; V: TRBV27; length: 14; size: .; J: TRBJ2-7; CDR3: CASSPGTVAYEQYF; DNA: TGTGCCAGCAGCCCCGGGACAGTGGCCTACGAGCAGTACTTC
D: .; V: TRBV5-4; length: 14; size: .; J: TRBJ2-5; CDR3: CASSLEYRKETQYF; DNA: TGTGCCAGCAGCTTGGAGTACAGGAAAGAGACCCAGTACTTC
D: .; V: TRBV7-9; length: 15; size: .; J: TRBJ1-2; CDR3: CASRRDGASNYGYTF; DNA: TGTGCCAGCAGGCGGGACGGAGCTTCTAACTATGGCTACACCTTC
D: TRBD1; V: TRBV25-1; length: 16; size: .; J: TRBJ1-5; CDR3: CASSEYRDRGNQPQHF; DNA: TGTGCCAGCAGTGAATATAGGGACAGGGGAAATCAGCCCCAGCATTTT
D: .; V: TRBV4-1; length: 17; size: .; J: TRBJ1-3; CDR3: CASSQDVRAGAGNTIYF; DNA: TGCGCCAGCAGCCAAGATGTCCGGGCAGGGGCTGGAAACACCATATATTTT
D: .; V: TRBV4-1; length: 16; size: once; J: TRBJ1-2; CDR3: CASSHDPNRNNYGYTF; DNA: TGCGCCAGCAGCCACGACCCAAACAGGAACAACTATGGCTACACCTTC
D: .; V: TRBV14; length: 13; size: .; J: TRBJ2-7; CDR3: CASSQGRVYEQYF; DNA: TGTGCCAGCAGCCAAGGCAGGGTTTACGAGCAGTACTTC
D: .; V: TRBV19; length: 14; size: .; J: TRBJ1-5; CDR3: CASSLRQVDLPQHF; DNA: TGTGCCAGTAGTCTTAGACAGGTGGATTTGCCCCAGCATTTT
D: .; V: TRBV2; length: 16; size: .; J: TRBJ1-1; CDR3: CASSVPSGTPNTEAFF; DNA: TGTGCCAGCAGTGTACCCTCCGGGACACCCAACACTGAAGCTTTCTTT
D: TRBD1; V: TRBV5-5; length: 15; size: .; J: TRBJ1-6; CDR3: CASSPQDRVTSPLHF; DNA: TGTGCCAGCAGCCCCCAGGACAGGGTAACTTCACCCCTCCACTTT
D: .; V: TRBV12-3/TRBV12-4; length: 13; size: .; J: TRBJ1-4; CDR3: CASSSREGGKLFF; DNA: TGTGCCAGCAGTTCCCGAGAGGGCGGAAAACTGTTTTTT
D: .; V: TRBV6-2/TRBV6-3; length: 13; size: .; J: TRBJ2-3; CDR3: CASSSQGTDTQYF; DNA: TGTGCCAGCAGTTCCCAGGGCACAGATACGCAGTATTTT
D: TRBD1; V: TRBV5-1; length: 16; size: .; J: TRBJ1-2; CDR3: CASSFGQAQANYGYTF; DNA: TGCGCCAGCAGCTTCGGACAGGCACAAGCTAACTATGGCTACACCTTC
D: .; V: TRBV7-2; length: 15; size: once; J: TRBJ2-7; CDR3: CASSLEAARLYEQYF; DNA: TGTGCCAGCAGCTTAGAAGCTGCGAGGTTATACGAGCAGTACTTC
D: .; V: TRBV27; length: 14; size: .; J: TRBJ1-5; CDR3: CASSWSRNNQPQHF; DNA: TGTGCCAGCAGTTGGTCCAGAAACAATCAGCCCCAGCATTTT
D: TRBD1; V: TRBV3-1/TRBV3-2; length: 15; size: .; J: TRBJ1-1; CDR3: CASSQDRGIDTEAFF; DNA: TGTGCCAGCAGCCAAGACAGGGGGATTGACACTGAAGCTTTCTTT
D: TRBD2; V: TRBV7-2; length: 16; size: once; J: TRBJ2-1; CDR3: CASRPRERGNHNEQFF; DNA: TGTGCCAGCAGACCCCGGGAGCGGGGTAACCACAATGAGCAGTTCTTC
D: .; V: TRBV6-6; length: 14; size: once; J: TRBJ1-3; CDR3: CASSYSQGKGTIYF; DNA: TGTGCCAGCAGTTACTCACAGGGAAAAGGCACCATATATTTT
D: TRBD1; V: TRBV28; length: 14; size: .; J: TRBJ2-7; CDR3: CASSLLTGVNEQYF; DNA: TGTGCCAGCAGTTTACTGACAGGGGTTAACGAGCAGTACTTC
D: .; V: TRBV6-7; length: 13; size: .; J: TRBJ2-7; CDR3: CATQLPHSYEQYF; DNA: TGTGCCACCCAACTCCCCCACTCCTACGAGCAGTACTTC